Listed here is a single T cell receptor beta chain. As yet, its antigen is unknown. This sample was taken from a study of OX40 agonist ivuxolimab in advanced cancers. Study-wide findings and caveats: At 0.1 to 3.0 mg/kg and by week 6, clonal expansion occurred in CD4+ and CD8+ blood T cells.

Only in-frame clones appear in the TCRdb table, and some are missing; sequencing was by immunoSEQ multiplex PCR. The data hold tens of thousands of clones, with around 93% observed a single time. Individuals having autoimmune disease history or systemic immunosuppression were not enrolled. There are 12 residues in the CDR3. V dropped 6 bases and J dropped 7 bases, with 12 bases sitting between them. Germline CDR1 reads MNHEY; CDR2 reads SMNVEV (reference sequence). This receptor was identified in an adult with an advanced solid tumor such as melanoma, head and neck, liver or kidney cancer. The chain has TRBV27 and TRBJ2-5, with D unclear. The sequences come from CD4+ or CD8+ T cells sorted from blood, collected in a trial of the OX40 agonist ivuxolimab. In nucleotides, the CDR3 is TGTGCCAGCAGCCTCGATGGCGCGACCCAGTACTTC. Its protein is CASSLDGATQYF.